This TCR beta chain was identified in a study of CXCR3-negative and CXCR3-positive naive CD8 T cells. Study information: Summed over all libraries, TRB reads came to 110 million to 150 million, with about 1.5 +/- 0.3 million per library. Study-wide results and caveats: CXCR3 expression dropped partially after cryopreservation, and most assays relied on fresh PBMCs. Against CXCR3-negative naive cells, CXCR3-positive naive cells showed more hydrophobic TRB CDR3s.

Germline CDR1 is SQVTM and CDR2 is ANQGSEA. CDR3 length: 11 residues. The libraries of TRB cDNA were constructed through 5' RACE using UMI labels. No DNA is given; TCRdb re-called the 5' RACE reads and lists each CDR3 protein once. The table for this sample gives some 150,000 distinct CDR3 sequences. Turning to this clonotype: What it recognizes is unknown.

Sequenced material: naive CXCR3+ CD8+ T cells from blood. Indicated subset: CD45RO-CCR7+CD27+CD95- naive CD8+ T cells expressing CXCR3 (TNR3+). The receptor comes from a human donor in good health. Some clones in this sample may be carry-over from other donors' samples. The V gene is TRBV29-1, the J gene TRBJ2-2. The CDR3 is CSVQWAGELFF.